A selection of T cell receptor beta chains follows, all from one sample in a study of regulatory T cells in long-lasting Graves disease. TCRdb reprocessed the multiplex PCR reads via MiXCR and lists one record per CDR3 protein. In the table there are some 320,000 distinct CDR3 sequences, roughly 18% of which are singletons. Material: peripheral blood mononuclear cells (PBMCs), obtained at new diagnosis, from a patient treated with antithyroid drugs. The source is a female donor with Graves disease. The CDR3 runs from the conserved cysteine through the conserved F or W. The order of the fields is J gene, clone size, CDR3 length, V gene, D gene, CDR3 protein, CDR3 DNA. The D gene is left open where the match is weak. Size tells how often a clone was seen (once, few, many) or the class of an expanded clone, and some rows leave it out.

j_gene: TRBJ1-3; abundance: .; len: 15; v_gene: TRBV6-5; d_gene: TRBD1; CDR3aa: CASSYDRATGNTIYF; CDR3nt: TGTGCCAGCAGTTACGACAGGGCGACTGGAAACACCATATATTTT
j_gene: TRBJ1-1; abundance: many; len: 14; v_gene: TRBV27; d_gene: .; CDR3aa: CASSLLASGGEAFF; CDR3nt: TGTGCCAGCAGTTTATTAGCAAGTGGAGGTGAAGCTTTCTTT
j_gene: TRBJ1-4; abundance: .; len: 16; v_gene: TRBV2; d_gene: TRBD1; CDR3aa: CASTEPGQGLSEKLFF; CDR3nt: TGTGCCAGCACCGAACCGGGACAGGGACTAAGTGAAAAACTGTTTTTT
j_gene: TRBJ2-1; abundance: few; len: 13; v_gene: TRBV10-3; d_gene: .; CDR3aa: CAISEVATNEQFF; CDR3nt: TGTGCCATCAGTGAGGTAGCTACAAATGAGCAGTTCTTC
j_gene: TRBJ2-3; abundance: .; len: 14; v_gene: TRBV5-1; d_gene: .; CDR3aa: CASSPGDSTDTQYF; CDR3nt: TGCGCCAGCAGCCCGGGAGATAGCACAGATACGCAGTATTTT
j_gene: TRBJ2-7; abundance: many; len: 14; v_gene: TRBV12-3/TRBV12-4; d_gene: TRBD2; CDR3aa: CASSPGTSVHEQYF; CDR3nt: TGTGCCAGCAGTCCCGGGACTAGCGTTCACGAGCAGTACTTC
j_gene: TRBJ1-5; abundance: many; len: 15; v_gene: TRBV2; d_gene: .; CDR3aa: CASSDEWQGNQPQHF; CDR3nt: TGTGCCAGCAGTGATGAGTGGCAGGGGAATCAGCCCCAGCATTTT
j_gene: TRBJ2-1; abundance: many; len: 17; v_gene: TRBV6-2/TRBV6-3; d_gene: TRBD2; CDR3aa: CASSYLAGSSGFFEQFF; CDR3nt: TGTGCCAGCAGTTACTTGGCTGGGTCTAGCGGGTTCTTTGAGCAGTTCTTC
j_gene: TRBJ2-2; abundance: few; len: 15; v_gene: TRBV19; d_gene: .; CDR3aa: CASMSADSITGELFF; CDR3nt: TGTGCCAGTATGTCGGCGGACAGCATCACCGGGGAGCTGTTTTTT
j_gene: TRBJ1-4; abundance: few; len: 13; v_gene: TRBV29-1; d_gene: .; CDR3aa: CSVASASNEKLFF; CDR3nt: TGCAGCGTTGCGTCGGCCTCTAATGAAAAACTGTTTTTT
j_gene: TRBJ2-1; abundance: .; len: 13; v_gene: TRBV6-9; d_gene: .; CDR3aa: CASSYLGYDEQFF; CDR3nt: TGTGCCAGCAGTTATCTAGGTTACGATGAGCAGTTCTTC
j_gene: TRBJ1-5; abundance: .; len: 16; v_gene: TRBV12-3/TRBV12-4; d_gene: TRBD1; CDR3aa: CASSWGSGGVPQPQHF; CDR3nt: TGTGCCAGCAGTTGGGGCTCAGGGGGGGTGCCTCAGCCCCAGCATTTT
j_gene: TRBJ2-7; abundance: .; len: 16; v_gene: TRBV11-2; d_gene: .; CDR3aa: CASSSALQDKPYEQYF; CDR3nt: TGTGCCAGCAGCTCCGCTCTACAGGACAAACCTTACGAGCAGTACTTC
j_gene: TRBJ2-7; abundance: many; len: 19; v_gene: TRBV6-2/TRBV6-3; d_gene: TRBD2; CDR3aa: CASSYGTSPGLADDYEQYF; CDR3nt: TGTGCCAGCAGTTACGGAACCTCCCCAGGACTAGCGGACGACTACGAGCAGTACTTC
j_gene: TRBJ1-2; abundance: many; len: 14; v_gene: TRBV30; d_gene: .; CDR3aa: CAWGIRYGDYGYTF; CDR3nt: TGTGCCTGGGGCATTCGTTATGGTGACTATGGCTACACCTTC
j_gene: TRBJ2-7; abundance: many; len: 12; v_gene: TRBV12-3/TRBV12-4; d_gene: TRBD1; CDR3aa: CASGRGTGEQYF; CDR3nt: TGTGCCTCCGGAAGGGGGACAGGCGAGCAGTACTTC
j_gene: TRBJ2-7; abundance: .; len: 16; v_gene: TRBV18; d_gene: .; CDR3aa: CASSPQGLASSYEQYF; CDR3nt: TGTGCCAGCTCACCGCAAGGGCTAGCCTCCTCCTACGAGCAGTACTTC
j_gene: TRBJ2-7; abundance: .; len: 14; v_gene: TRBV7-9; d_gene: TRBD2; CDR3aa: CASSLGTSGSQQYF; CDR3nt: TGTGCCAGCAGCTTAGGTACTAGCGGGAGTCAGCAGTACTTC